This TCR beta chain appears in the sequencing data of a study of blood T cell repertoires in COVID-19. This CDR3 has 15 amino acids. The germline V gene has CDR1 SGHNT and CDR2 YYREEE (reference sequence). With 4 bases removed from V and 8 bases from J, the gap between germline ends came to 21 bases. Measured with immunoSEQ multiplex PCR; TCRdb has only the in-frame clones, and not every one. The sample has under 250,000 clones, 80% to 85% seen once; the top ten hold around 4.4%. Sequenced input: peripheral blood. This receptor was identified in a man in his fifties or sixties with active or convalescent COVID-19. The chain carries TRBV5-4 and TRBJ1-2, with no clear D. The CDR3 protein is CASSPGLFGRGGYTF. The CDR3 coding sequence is TGTGCCAGCAGCCCCGGATTATTCGGGAGAGGGGGCTACACCTTC.